What follows is one TCR beta chain and its context. Its antigen remains unidentified. The source of the sample is a study of cytomegalovirus exposure and HLA in healthy donors. In the PCR, 60 Vbeta and 13 Jbeta primers were used. Sequencing was performed with immunoSEQ multiplex PCR; in TCRdb, only in-frame clones are kept and a portion is missing. This sample has some 200,000 clones, with around 89% found just once. Overall study findings and caveats: As was reported, the classifier diagnosed cytomegalovirus status with high specificity and sensitivity. It was 150 or so TCR beta chains that were listed as cytomegalovirus-associated. In a later analysis, a missense DCLRE1C variant was linked to TCR beta V- and J-gene trimming. Most TCRs appeared rarely, but some public TCRs recurred in many donors.

The germline gives CDR1 ENHRY, CDR2 SYGVKD. V lost 10 bases and J lost 3, with 18 bases in between. The CDR3 totals 14 residues. The chain recombines TRBV10-3 with TRBJ2-5; maybe TRBD2 (7 bases). This TCR was recovered from a woman aged 18-29 years in good health and CMV-seronegative. Sequenced material: PBMCs. CDR3 loop: CATGGGGLKETQYF. The DNA of the CDR3 is TGTGCCACCGGGGGCGGGGGTTTAAAAGAGACCCAGTACTTC.